This T cell receptor (beta chain) appears in the sequencing data of a study of patients and donors after allogeneic stem cell transplantation. Each CDR3 protein is one row after TCRdb ran MiXCR on the RT-PCR reads. The profile shows approximately 430,000 distinct CDR3 sequences, approximately 16% of them singletons. This CDR3 is built from 16 residues. With V trimmed by 4 bases and J by 2 bases, 8 bases remained unmatched. Per the germline V gene, CDR1 is SGDLS and CDR2 is YYNGEE. This TCR was recovered from a human donor who was either an allogeneic HSCT recipient or a stem cell or donor lymphocyte infusion donor (not recorded which). It is not recorded whose cells these are; they may come from a transplant donor. The sample was blood, either unsorted or a sorted T cell fraction (not recorded which). The chain couples TRBV9 to TRBJ2-5; 10 positions match TRBD2. The CDR3 loop is CASSTDSGRRQETQYF. As DNA, the CDR3 is TGTGCCAGCAGCACTGATAGCGGGAGGAGACAAGAGACCCAGTACTTC.